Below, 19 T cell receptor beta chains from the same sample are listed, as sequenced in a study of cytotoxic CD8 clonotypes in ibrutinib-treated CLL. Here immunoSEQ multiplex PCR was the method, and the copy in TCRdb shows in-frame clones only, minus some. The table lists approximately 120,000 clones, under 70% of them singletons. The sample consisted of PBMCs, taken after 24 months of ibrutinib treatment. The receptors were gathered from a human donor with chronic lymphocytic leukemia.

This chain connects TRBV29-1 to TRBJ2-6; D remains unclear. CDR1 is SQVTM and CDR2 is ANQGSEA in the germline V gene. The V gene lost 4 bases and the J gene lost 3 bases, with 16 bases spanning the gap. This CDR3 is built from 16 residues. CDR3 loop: CSVARTLDFGANVLTF. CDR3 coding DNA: TGCAGCGTTGCTAGGACCCTAGATTTTGGGGCCAACGTCCTGACTTTC.

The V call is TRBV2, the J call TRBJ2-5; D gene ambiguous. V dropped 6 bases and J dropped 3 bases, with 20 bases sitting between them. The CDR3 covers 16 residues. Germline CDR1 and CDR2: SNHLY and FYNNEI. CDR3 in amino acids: CASRALPLASEETQYF. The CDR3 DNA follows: TGTGCCAGCAGGGCCCTACCACTGGCTTCGGAAGAGACCCAGTACTTC.

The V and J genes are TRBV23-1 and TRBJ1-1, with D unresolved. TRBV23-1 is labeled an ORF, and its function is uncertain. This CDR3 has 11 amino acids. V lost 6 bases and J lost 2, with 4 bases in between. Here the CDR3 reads CASRSNTEAFF. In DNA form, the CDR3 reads TGCGCCAGCAGATCCAACACTGAAGCTTTCTTT.

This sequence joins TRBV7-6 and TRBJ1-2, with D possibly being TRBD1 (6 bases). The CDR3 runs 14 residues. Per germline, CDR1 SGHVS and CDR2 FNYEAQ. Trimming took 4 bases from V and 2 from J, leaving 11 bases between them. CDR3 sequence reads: CASSSGVSNYGYTF. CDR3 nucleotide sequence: TGTGCCAGCAGCTCAGGGGTGTCCAACTATGGCTACACCTTC.

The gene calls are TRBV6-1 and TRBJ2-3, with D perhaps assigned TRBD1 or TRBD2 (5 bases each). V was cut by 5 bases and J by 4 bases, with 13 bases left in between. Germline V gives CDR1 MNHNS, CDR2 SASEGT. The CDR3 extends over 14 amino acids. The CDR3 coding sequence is TGTGCCAGCAGTTTACGTGGGGACCCAGATACGCAGTATTTT. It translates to CASSLRGDPDTQYF.

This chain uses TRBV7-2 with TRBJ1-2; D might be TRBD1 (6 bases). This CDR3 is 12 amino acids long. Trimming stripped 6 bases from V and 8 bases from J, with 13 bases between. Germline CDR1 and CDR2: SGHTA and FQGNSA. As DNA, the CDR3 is TGTGCCAGCAGGGAGGACAGCGGAGGCTACACCTTC. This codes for CASREDSGGYTF.

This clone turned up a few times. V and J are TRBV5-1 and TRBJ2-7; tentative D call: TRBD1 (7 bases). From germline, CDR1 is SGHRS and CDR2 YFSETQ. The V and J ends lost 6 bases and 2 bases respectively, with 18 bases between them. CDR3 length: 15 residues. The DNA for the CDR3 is TGCGCCAGCAAAAAGCAGGGGGGAACAGCCTACGAGCAGTACTTC. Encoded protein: CASKKQGGTAYEQYF.

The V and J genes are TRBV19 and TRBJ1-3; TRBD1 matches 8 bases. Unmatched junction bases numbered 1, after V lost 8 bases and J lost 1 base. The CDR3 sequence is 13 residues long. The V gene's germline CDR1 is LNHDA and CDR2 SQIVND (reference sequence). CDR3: CASWDRSGNTIYF. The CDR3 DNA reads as TGTGCCAGTTGGGACAGGTCTGGAAACACCATATATTTT. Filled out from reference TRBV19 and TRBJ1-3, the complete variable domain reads DGGITQSPKYLFRKEGQNVTLSCEQNLNHDAMYWYRQDPGQGLRLIYYSQIVNDFQKGDIAEGYSVSREKKESFPLTVTSAQKNPTAFYLCASWDRSGNTIYFGEGSWLTVV.

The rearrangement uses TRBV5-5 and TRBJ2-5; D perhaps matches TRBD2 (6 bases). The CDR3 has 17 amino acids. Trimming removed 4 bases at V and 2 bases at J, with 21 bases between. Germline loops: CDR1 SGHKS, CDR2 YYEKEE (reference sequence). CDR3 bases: TGTGCCAGCAGCCAGACTAGGGCTGAGCCCTCACAAGAGACCCAGTACTTC. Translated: CASSQTRAEPSQETQYF.

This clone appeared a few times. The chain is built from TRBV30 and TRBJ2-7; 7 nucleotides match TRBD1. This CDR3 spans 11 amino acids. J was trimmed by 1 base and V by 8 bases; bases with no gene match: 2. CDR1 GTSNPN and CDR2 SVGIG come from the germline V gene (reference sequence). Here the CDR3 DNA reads TGTGCCACAGGGGAATCCTACGAGCAGTACTTC. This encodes CATGESYEQYF.

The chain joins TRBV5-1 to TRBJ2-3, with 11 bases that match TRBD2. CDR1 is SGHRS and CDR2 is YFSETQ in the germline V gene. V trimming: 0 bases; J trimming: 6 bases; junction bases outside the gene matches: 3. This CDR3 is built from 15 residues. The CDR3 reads CASSLASGGFDTQYF. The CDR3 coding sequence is TGCGCCAGCAGCTTGGCTAGCGGGGGGTTCGATACGCAGTATTTT. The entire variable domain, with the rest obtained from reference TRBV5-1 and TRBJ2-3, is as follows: KAGVTQTPRYLIKTRGQQVTLSCSPISGHRSVSWYQQTPGQGLQFLFEYFSETQRNKGNFPGRFSGRQFSNSRSEMNVSTLELGDSALYLCASSLASGGFDTQYFGPGTRLTVL.

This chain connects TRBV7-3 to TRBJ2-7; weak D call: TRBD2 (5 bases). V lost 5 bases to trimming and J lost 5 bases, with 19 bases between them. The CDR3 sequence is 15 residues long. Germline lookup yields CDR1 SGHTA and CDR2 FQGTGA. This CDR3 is CASSTIVAGQNEQYF. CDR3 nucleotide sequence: TGTGCCAGCAGCACCATAGTGGCGGGTCAGAACGAGCAGTACTTC.

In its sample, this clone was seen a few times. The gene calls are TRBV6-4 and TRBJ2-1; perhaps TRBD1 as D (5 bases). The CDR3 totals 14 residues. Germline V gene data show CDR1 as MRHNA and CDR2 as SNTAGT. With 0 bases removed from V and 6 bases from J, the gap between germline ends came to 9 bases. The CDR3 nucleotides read TGTGCCAGCAGTGACTCAGCTGACAGCAATGAGCAGTTCTTC. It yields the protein CASSDSADSNEQFF.

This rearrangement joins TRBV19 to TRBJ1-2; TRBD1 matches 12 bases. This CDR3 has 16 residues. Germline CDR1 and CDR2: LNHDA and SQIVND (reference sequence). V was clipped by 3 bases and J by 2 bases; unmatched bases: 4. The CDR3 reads CASSIRGQGANYGYTF. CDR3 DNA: TGTGCCAGTAGTATCCGGGGACAGGGGGCGAACTATGGCTACACCTTC.

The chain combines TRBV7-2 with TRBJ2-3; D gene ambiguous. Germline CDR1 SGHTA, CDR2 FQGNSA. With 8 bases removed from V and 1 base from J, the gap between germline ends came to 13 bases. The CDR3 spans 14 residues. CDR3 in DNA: TGTGCCAGCCACCCGTTTTCACGCACAGATACGCAGTATTTT. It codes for CASHPFSRTDTQYF.

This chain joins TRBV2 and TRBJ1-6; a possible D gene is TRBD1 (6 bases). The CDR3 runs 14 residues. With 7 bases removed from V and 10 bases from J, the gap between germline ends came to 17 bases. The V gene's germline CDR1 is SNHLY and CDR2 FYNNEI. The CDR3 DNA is TGTGCCAGCAAGGGAGAAATGGGGGGCTCACCCCTCCACTTT. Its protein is CASKGEMGGSPLHF.

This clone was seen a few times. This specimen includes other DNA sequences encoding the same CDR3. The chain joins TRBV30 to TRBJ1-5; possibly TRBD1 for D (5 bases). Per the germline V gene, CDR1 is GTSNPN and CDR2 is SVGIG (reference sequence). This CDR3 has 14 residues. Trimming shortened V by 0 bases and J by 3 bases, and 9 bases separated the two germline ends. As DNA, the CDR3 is TGTGCCTGGAGTGTCCCAGGGAACAATCAGCCCCAGCATTTT. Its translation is CAWSVPGNNQPQHF.

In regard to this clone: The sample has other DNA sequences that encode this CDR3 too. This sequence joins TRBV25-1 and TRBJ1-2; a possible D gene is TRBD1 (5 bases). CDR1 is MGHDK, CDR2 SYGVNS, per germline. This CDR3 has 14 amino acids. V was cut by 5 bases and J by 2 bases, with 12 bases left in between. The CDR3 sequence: CASSPGGVNYGYTF. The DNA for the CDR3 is TGTGCCAGCAGTCCCGGGGGAGTGAACTATGGCTACACCTTC.

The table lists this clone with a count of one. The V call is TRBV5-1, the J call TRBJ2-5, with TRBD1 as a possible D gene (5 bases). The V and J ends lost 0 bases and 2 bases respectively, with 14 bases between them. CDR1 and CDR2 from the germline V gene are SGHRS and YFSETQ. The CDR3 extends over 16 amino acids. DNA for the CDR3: TGCGCCAGCAGCTTGGGGGCTAGGGGATCTCAAGAGACCCAGTACTTC. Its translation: CASSLGARGSQETQYF.